This TCR beta chain was identified in a study of beta chain features in type 1 diabetes. Overall study context: What patients shared with healthy donors was a similar profile of age, gender and cell yields. The study examined 107,917,701 sorted cells across all samples.

Study observations and caveats: Among all four CD4+ subsets, Type 1 diabetes patients had TCRB CDR3s that were moderately but significantly shorter. High-TCR-expressing cells could be over-represented by cDNA sequencing.

Only a few counts were recorded for this clone. The antigen remains unidentified. V was pared by 7 bases and J by 0 bases, with 7 bases of the junction left unmatched. CDR1 and CDR2 from the germline V gene are LNHDA and SQIVND (reference sequence). The CDR3 spans 15 residues. Researchers reported sorting CD4+ naive, central memory, regulatory and stem cell-like memory cells via CD45RO/CCR7/CD25/CD127/CD95/CD27. Every bit of the isolated RNA underwent reverse transcription, so sequencing read expressed TCRB transcripts. Repertoires were generated with immunoSEQ multiplex PCR, while TCRdb's copy carries only in-frame clones and drops some. Of around 260,000 clones in the sample, 20% were seen once.

Sequenced material: naive CD4+ T cells from blood. V gene TRBV19 combines with J gene TRBJ2-7, with 9 bases aligning to TRBD1. The TCR comes from a middle-aged woman with type 1 diabetes. The CDR3 coding sequence is TGTGCCAGTAATCCCGGGACAGGGAGCTCCTACGAGCAGTACTTC. Amino acids: CASNPGTGSSYEQYF.